These T cell receptor beta chains were read from a single sample in a study of blood T cell repertoires in COVID-19. Assay used: immunoSEQ multiplex PCR; TCRdb lists only in-frame clones, some missing. The repertoire includes fewer than 350,000 clones, roughly nine tenths of them detected once, and around 4% sits in the top ten. The source material was peripheral blood. These receptors were taken from a woman between 55 and 75 years old with COVID-19, enrolled during active disease. The conserved cysteine and the conserved F or W are not part of the CDR3 here.

v_call: TRBV30; cdr3_aa: AWILTGGGDTQY
v_call: TRBV5-4; cdr3_aa: ASSFDSANYGYT
v_call: TRBV7-8; cdr3_aa: ASSEYGTGELF
v_call: TRBV11-2; cdr3_aa: ASSSTGVVREKLF
v_call: TRBV6-1; cdr3_aa: ASSEPASGLYNEQF
v_call: TRBV19; cdr3_aa: ASSIEHEQF
v_call: TRBV6-6; cdr3_aa: ASSQGQFKYEQY
v_call: TRBV18; cdr3_aa: ASSPSGTPNYEQY
v_call: TRBV28; cdr3_aa: ASRTPTGSYEQY
v_call: TRBV6-5; cdr3_aa: ASSYAGFYGYT
v_call: TRBV20-1; cdr3_aa: SADRTYEQY
v_call: TRBV11-2; cdr3_aa: ASSLDRGLGYT
v_call: TRBV9; cdr3_aa: ASSQEGGTAF
v_call: TRBV4-2; cdr3_aa: ASSRGTATNEKLF
v_call: TRBV11-3; cdr3_aa: ASSARGGADTQY
v_call: TRBV18; cdr3_aa: ASSPLDRGSPYGYT
v_call: TRBV4-1; cdr3_aa: ASSQVSQGRNIQY
v_call: TRBV3-1/TRBV3-2; cdr3_aa: ASSQERRGYGYT
v_call: TRBV7-2; cdr3_aa: ASSPTRGTGAGYT
v_call: TRBV5-1; cdr3_aa: ASSLPTGINSPLH
v_call: TRBV18; cdr3_aa: ASSPSDRVDGYT
v_call: TRBV6-2/TRBV6-3; cdr3_aa: ASSYLGQRGSPLH
v_call: TRBV7-9; cdr3_aa: ASSEDTYTEAF
v_call: TRBV11-2; cdr3_aa: ASSLASYEQY
v_call: TRBV10-1; cdr3_aa: ASSLDRGRGYT
v_call: TRBV13; cdr3_aa: ASSGTGATNEKLF
v_call: TRBV27; cdr3_aa: ASREGRVHTEAF